The source of this T cell receptor beta chain is a study of T cells in Graves' hyperthyroidism and ophthalmopathy. As for the study in general: Peripheral blood samples were taken at initial diagnosis, prior to any treatment.

Authors of the study amplified TCR beta CDR3 regions from RNA transcripts. Initially, a first-round RT-PCR of the TCR CDR3 employed the HTBI primer set. Via MiXCR, TCRdb re-called the multiplex PCR reads, giving one row per CDR3 protein. This sample carries about 760,000 distinct CDR3 sequences, approximately 36% of them seen once, and the ten largest clones take about a third. Uncontrolled infection, other autoimmune disease, pregnancy or lactation disqualified patients from enrolment. Based on clinical symptoms, serum thyroxine and TRAb, thyroid ultrasound and orbital computed tomography, diagnoses were reached. V dropped 6 bases and J dropped 5 bases, with 7 bases sitting between them. Germline CDR1 is ENHRY and CDR2 is SYGVKD. The CDR3 totals 11 residues.

Sequenced sample: blood. The genes are TRBV10-3 and TRBJ1-1, with D unclear. The source of this sequence is a woman aged 40 to 50 with Graves' hyperthyroidism. CDR3 nucleotides: TGTGCCATCAGATCCGGGACTGAAGCTTTCTTT. Residues: CAIRSGTEAFF.